This T cell receptor (beta chain) was captured in a study of CD8+CD57+ T cells in acquired aplastic anemia. A few counts support this clonotype. Only patients with CD8+CD57+ cell expansion on flow cytometry were chosen for sequencing. Investigators profiled TCR beta VDJ and CDR3 from genomic DNA template. TCRdb independently ran MiXCR on the reads; one entry per CDR3 protein. Of 150,000 to 200,000 distinct CDR3 sequences in the sample, roughly half were seen once. Germline V gene lookup returns CDR1 KGHDR and CDR2 SFDVKD. The CDR3 is made up of 12 amino acids. V shed 1 base and J shed 9 bases, with 6 bases lying between them.

Specimen: sorted CD4+, CD8+, or CD8+CD57+ T cells (not recorded which) from PBMCs. The source of this sequence is a human donor with aplastic anemia. This chain connects TRBV24-1 to TRBJ1-5; D is ambiguous. Written as DNA, the CDR3 is TGTGCCACCAGTGATTTCTCGGGGCCCCAGCATTTT. It is translated as CATSDFSGPQHF.